The next 23 T cell receptor beta chains were all read from a single sample in a study of PD-1 blockade in classical Hodgkin lymphoma. All trial patients relapsed after autologous stem cell transplantation. The data were produced by immunoSEQ multiplex PCR, yet TCRdb's version contains in-frame clones alone and is incomplete. The sample has more than 140,000 clones, approximately 81% seen once; the top ten hold roughly 9.2%. Sequencing was performed on peripheral blood mononuclear cells (PBMCs), taken before the second cycle of nivolumab. All receptors derive from a human donor with classical Hodgkin lymphoma.

This chain links TRBV5-5 with TRBJ1-5; 8 nucleotides agree with TRBD1. J lost 4 bases, V lost 3 bases, and 6 bases had no gene match. This CDR3 contains 15 residues. CDR1 is SGHKS and CDR2 is YYEKEE in the germline V gene (reference sequence). The CDR3 reads CASSSRTGPNQPQHF. CDR3 DNA sequence: TGTGCCAGCAGCTCAAGGACAGGGCCAAATCAGCCCCAGCATTTT.

The V gene is TRBV29-1, the J gene TRBJ1-1, with 9 positions matching TRBD1. The CDR3 sequence is 16 residues long. V shed 7 bases and J 3 bases; nucleotides not matched to a gene: 15. CDR1 is SQVTM and CDR2 is ANQGSEA in the germline V gene. The CDR3: CSAVEGGTGGDTEAFF. The CDR3 nucleotides are TGCAGCGCCGTGGAGGGAGGTACAGGGGGCGACACTGAAGCTTTCTTT.

The rearrangement links TRBV5-1 to TRBJ2-7; 7 nucleotides agree with TRBD2. CDR1 is SGHRS and CDR2 is YFSETQ in the germline V gene. V was clipped by 2 bases and J by 1 base; unmatched bases: 9. The CDR3 has 16 residues. CDR3 sequence reads: CASSFRLAASSYEQYF. DNA of the CDR3: TGCGCCAGCAGCTTCCGCCTAGCGGCTTCTTCCTACGAGCAGTACTTC.

V is TRBV9 and J is TRBJ1-3, with D tentatively TRBD1 (5 bases). Trimming removed 0 bases from V and 2 bases from J, with 9 bases in between. Germline CDR1 is SGDLS and CDR2 is YYNGEE. The CDR3 sequence is 15 residues long. CDR3 DNA sequence: TGTGCCAGCAGCGTAGGGGGGATACCTGGAAACACCATATATTTT. It translates to CASSVGGIPGNTIYF.

The chain links TRBV7-9 to TRBJ1-1, with 7 bases lining up with TRBD1. The CDR3 runs 14 residues. With V trimmed by 1 base and J by 5 bases, 4 bases remained unmatched. In germline, CDR1 is SEHNR, CDR2 FQNEAQ (reference sequence). CDR3 residues: CASSLVGDSTEAFF. DNA of the CDR3: TGTGCCAGCAGCTTAGTCGGGGACAGTACTGAAGCTTTCTTT.

The V call is TRBV14, the J call TRBJ2-6, with TRBD1 matching over 7 bases. The CDR3 is made up of 16 amino acids. Germline CDR1 SGHDN, CDR2 FVKESK. V shed 0 bases, J shed 4 bases, and the junction held 3 bases outside the gene matches. The CDR3 reads CASSQDTGVGANVLTF. The CDR3 nucleotides read TGTGCCAGCAGCCAAGATACAGGGGTAGGGGCCAACGTCCTGACTTTC.

Relative to its sample, this clone is medium-sized (0.01 to 0.1%). The V gene is TRBV28, the J gene TRBJ1-1; D ambiguous. This CDR3 has 13 amino acids. The V gene's germline CDR1 is MDHEN and CDR2 SYDVKM. Trimming cost V 2 bases and J 2 bases, with 6 bases left between them. The CDR3 bases are TGTGCCAGCAGTTTAGGCCCTAACACTGAAGCTTTCTTT. This sequence encodes CASSLGPNTEAFF.

V gene TRBV9 combines with J gene TRBJ2-7, with 11 positions matching TRBD1. Germline trimming cut 3 bases from V and 3 bases from J; bases unmatched to any gene: 2. CDR1 is SGDLS, CDR2 YYNGEE, per germline. The CDR3 spans 14 residues. The CDR3: CASSGGTGGYEQYF. The CDR3 DNA reads TGTGCCAGCAGCGGTGGGACAGGGGGCTACGAGCAGTACTTC.

The genes are TRBV6-6 and TRBJ1-6; no clear D. The CDR3 consists of 15 residues. CDR1 and CDR2 (germline): MNHNY, SVGAGI (reference sequence). The ends were cut back, 4 bases at V and 2 bases at J, with 9 bases in the middle. The CDR3 region is CASSLSGAYNSPLHF. The CDR3 nucleotides are TGTGCCAGCAGTTTGTCGGGCGCCTATAATTCACCCCTCCACTTT.

This chain joins TRBV7-9 and TRBJ2-2; tentatively, D is TRBD1 (6 bases). V lost 4 bases to trimming and J lost 1 base, with 10 bases between them. CDR3 length: 15 residues. Germline CDR1 and CDR2: SEHNR and FQNEAQ (reference sequence). DNA of the CDR3: TGTGCCAGCAGCTATAGGACAGAGAACACCGGGGAGCTGTTTTTT. Translating gives CASSYRTENTGELFF.

The chain joins TRBV5-6 to TRBJ1-2, with D possibly matching TRBD1 (6 bases). CDR3 length: 12 residues. Germline assignment: CDR1 SGHDT and CDR2 YYEEEE. Trimming left V 3 bases short and J 4 bases short, with 7 bases between. In nucleotides, the CDR3 is TGTGCCAGCAGCTCAGGGGTCTATGGCTACACCTTC. This gives the protein CASSSGVYGYTF.

This clone is a singleton in its sample. This chain joins TRBV10-1 and TRBJ1-1; D may be TRBD1 (6 bases). The CDR3 is 13 amino acids. V was trimmed by 8 bases and J by 6 bases, leaving 16 bases between them. CDR1 is WNHNN, CDR2 SYGVQD, per germline (reference sequence). CDR3 sequence: CASGLRTAPEAFF. The CDR3 coding sequence is TGCGCCAGCGGCCTGAGGACAGCCCCTGAAGCTTTCTTT.

This clone showed up just a few times. The chain employs TRBV7-8 and TRBJ2-3; 8 nucleotides line up with TRBD1. V was pared by 3 bases and J by 0 bases, with 11 bases of the junction left unmatched. Germline V gene data show CDR1 as SGHVS and CDR2 as FQNEAQ. This CDR3 is 18 amino acids long. The CDR3 DNA reads as TGTGCCAGCAGCTTGAGGCGGGACAGGCCGATTAGCACAGATACGCAGTATTTT. Translating it yields CASSLRRDRPISTDTQYF.

The genes are TRBV6-6 and TRBJ2-7; TRBD1 matches at 7 bases. V trimming: 6 bases; J trimming: 0 bases; junction bases outside the gene matches: 8. CDR1 and CDR2 from the germline V gene are MNHNY and SVGAGI (reference sequence). The CDR3 loop spans 15 amino acids. This CDR3 is CASRQGPFDSYEQYF. For the CDR3, the DNA is TGTGCCAGCAGACAGGGGCCCTTTGACTCCTACGAGCAGTACTTC.

The J gene is TRBJ2-1, the V gene TRBV4-1; maybe TRBD2 (6 bases). The CDR3 is 14 residues long. The V gene's germline CDR1 is MGHRA and CDR2 YSYEKL. V gave up 3 bases and J gave up 6 bases, with 12 bases separating them. DNA of the CDR3: TGCGCCAGCAGCCAGATAGCGGTTGGCAATGAGCAGTTCTTC. This encodes CASSQIAVGNEQFF.

This clone has only a few counts. CDR3 sequence: CASSQGEGSYEQYF. The DNA for the CDR3 is TGCGCCAGCAGCCAAGGTGAGGGTTCCTACGAGCAGTACTTC. This chain joins TRBV4-3 and TRBJ2-7; maybe TRBD2 (5 bases). Trimming removed 1 base at V and 1 base at J, with 8 bases between. The CDR3 covers 14 residues. The germline V gene encodes CDR1 LGHNA and CDR2 YSLEER.

The rearrangement links TRBV5-6 to TRBJ2-1; no firm D call. Trimming removed 2 bases at V and 9 bases at J, with 6 bases between. Germline V gives CDR1 SGHDT, CDR2 YYEEEE. The CDR3 loop spans 11 amino acids. CDR3 DNA sequence: TGTGCCAGCAGCTTAGGTGTTGAGCAGTTCTTC. Protein: CASSLGVEQFF.

The chain links TRBV19 to TRBJ2-2, with a weak D call TRBD2 (5 bases). The CDR3 consists of 13 residues. Germline CDR1 and CDR2: LNHDA and SQIVND (reference sequence). V lost 9 bases, J lost 0 bases, and 8 bases lay in between. CDR3 nucleotides: TGTGCCAGCGCCGGGGCGAACACCGGGGAGCTGTTTTTT. Translation: CASAGANTGELFF. The full variable domain, rest sourced from reference TRBV19 and TRBJ2-2, is DGGITQSPKYLFRKEGQNVTLSCEQNLNHDAMYWYRQDPGQGLRLIYYSQIVNDFQKGDIAEGYSVSREKKESFPLTVTSAQKNPTAFYLCASAGANTGELFFGEGSRLTVL.

The sample holds a few counts of this clone. This chain uses TRBV15 with TRBJ1-1, with a possible D match to TRBD1 (5 bases). Trimming took off 0 bases at V and 8 bases at J, with 16 bases between the two ends. The CDR3 contains 15 residues. CDR1 and CDR2 from the germline V gene are LNHNV and YYDKDF (reference sequence). The CDR3 DNA is TGTGCCACCAGCAGAGAGGGAGGGACCCGAGAAGAAGCTTTCTTT. Translating gives CATSREGGTREEAFF. The full variable domain, completed using reference TRBV15 and TRBJ1-1, is DAMVIQNPRYQVTQFGKPVTLSCSQTLNHNVMYWYQQKSSQAPKLLFHYYDKDFNNEADTPDNFQSRRPNTSFCFLDIRSPGLGDTAMYLCATSREGGTREEAFFGQGTRLTVV.

CDR3 amino acids: CASSPPAPREQYF. The CDR3 coding sequence is TGTGCCAGCTCACCACCAGCACCGCGGGAGCAGTACTTC. The chain combines TRBV18 with TRBJ2-7, with D unresolved. The germline gives CDR1 KGHSH, CDR2 LQKENI. The CDR3 consists of 13 residues. Trimming pared 0 bases from V and 7 bases from J, leaving 10 bases between.

This sequence joins TRBV28 and TRBJ1-4, with D perhaps matching TRBD1 (6 bases). Germline V gene data show CDR1 as MDHEN and CDR2 as SYDVKM. The ends were cut back, 4 bases at V and 10 bases at J, with 16 bases in the middle. The CDR3 covers 14 residues. This CDR3 reads CASSSPDQGRKLFF. The CDR3 nucleotides read TGTGCCAGCAGTTCGCCCGACCAGGGGCGAAAACTGTTTTTT.

The rearrangement joins TRBV6-5 to TRBJ2-7; D is perhaps TRBD2 (6 bases). Germline V CDR1 and CDR2: MNHEY, SVGAGI. The CDR3 spans 16 residues. V gave up 4 bases and J gave up 0 bases, with 16 bases separating them. CDR3 sequence: CASSFGASVSSYEQYF. The CDR3 nucleotides are TGTGCCAGCAGTTTTGGGGCTAGCGTCTCCTCCTACGAGCAGTACTTC.

The chain carries TRBV9 and TRBJ2-7; 9 bases are shared with TRBD1. Germline lookup yields CDR1 SGDLS and CDR2 YYNGEE. CDR3 length equals 14 residues. The ends lost 7 bases at V and 3 bases at J; junction bases unmatched: 8. CDR3 nucleotide sequence: TGTGCCAGCGCACCGGGACAGGGTTTCTACGAGCAGTACTTC. Residues: CASAPGQGFYEQYF.